This entry lists 8 T cell receptor beta chains sequenced from one sample in a study of a mutant IDH1 vaccine in newly diagnosed glioma. The sample's time point: week 35, safety follow-up. With topical imiquimod, each dose of the vaccine consisted of 300 ug of mutant IDH1 20-mer peptide. Their cognate antigens are unknown. Data came from immunoSEQ multiplex PCR; TCRdb stores just in-frame clones and leaves some out. The sample has roughly 30,000 clones, around four fifths seen once; the top ten hold about 11%. Material: PBMCs, obtained from a glioma patient whose treatment included an IDH1 peptide vaccine. The receptor set was obtained from a woman between 35 and 50 years old with glioma.

This clone has only a few counts. As DNA, the CDR3 is TGTGCCAGCCGTGGGCTAGCGGGGGGTATTGAGCAGTTCTTC. This gives the protein CASRGLAGGIEQFF. V and J are TRBV27 and TRBJ2-1, with 11 bases matching TRBD2. Per germline, CDR1 MNHEY and CDR2 SMNVEV (reference sequence). V lost 8 bases, J lost 9 bases, and 9 bases stayed unmatched. This CDR3 has 14 amino acids.

J is TRBJ1-5 and V is TRBV9; D is ambiguous. CDR3 length equals 15 residues. V lost 3 bases, J lost 7 bases, and 17 bases lay in between. Germline lookup yields CDR1 SGDLS and CDR2 YYNGEE. The CDR3 spells CASSESAALGQPQHF. The CDR3 DNA follows: TGTGCCAGCAGCGAGAGTGCTGCACTGGGACAGCCCCAGCATTTT.

This rearrangement joins TRBV23-1 to TRBJ2-4; D not resolved. Being an ORF, TRBV23-1 has a function that is uncertain. The CDR3 sequence is 12 residues long. V lost 9 bases, J lost 0 bases, and 6 bases lay in between. CDR3 in DNA: TGCGCCAGTGACGGAGCCAAAAACATTCAGTACTTC. This sequence encodes CASDGAKNIQYF.

The chain combines TRBV7-2 with TRBJ2-1, with D unresolved. CDR1 is SGHTA, CDR2 FQGNSA, per germline. This CDR3 is built from 15 residues. The germline V and J ends were trimmed by 2 bases and 3 bases, with 11 bases remaining between them. The CDR3 coding sequence is TGTGCCAGCAGCTTAATGAGTCCGGGCTACAATGAGCAGTTCTTC. Translation gives CASSLMSPGYNEQFF.

This clone was found once. The V and J genes are TRBV7-9 and TRBJ1-1; no clear D. Trimming stripped 5 bases from V and 0 bases from J, with 13 bases between. This CDR3 is built from 15 residues. In germline, CDR1 is SEHNR, CDR2 FQNEAQ (reference sequence). CDR3 in DNA: TGTGCCAGCAGCCGAGTGGACGGAATGAACACTGAAGCTTTCTTT. This sequence encodes CASSRVDGMNTEAFF.

A few counts support this clone. The chain links TRBV5-1 to TRBJ1-2, with 10 bases matching TRBD1. The length of the CDR3 is 14 residues. The germline gives CDR1 SGHRS, CDR2 YFSETQ. Germline trimming cut 0 bases from V and 4 bases from J; bases unmatched to any gene: 0. The chain's CDR3 is CASSLGDRGYGYTF. The DNA for the CDR3 is TGCGCCAGCAGCTTGGGGGACAGGGGCTATGGCTACACCTTC. The full variable domain, its missing parts supplied by reference TRBV5-1 and TRBJ1-2, is KAGVTQTPRYLIKTRGQQVTLSCSPISGHRSVSWYQQTPGQGLQFLFEYFSETQRNKGNFPGRFSGRQFSNSRSEMNVSTLELGDSALYLCASSLGDRGYGYTFGSGTRLTVV.

The V gene is TRBV2, the J gene TRBJ2-5; D ambiguous. The length of the CDR3 is 11 residues. CDR1 and CDR2 from the germline V gene are SNHLY and FYNNEI. Trimming took off 6 bases at V and 4 bases at J, with 6 bases between the two ends. DNA for the CDR3: TGTGCCAGCAGGGTGGGAGAGACCCAGTACTTC. As protein: CASRVGETQYF.

The V gene is TRBV6-5, the J gene TRBJ2-2, with 12 nucleotides matching TRBD1. CDR3 size: 16 residues. Germline V gene data show CDR1 as MNHEY and CDR2 as SVGAGI. J lost 7 bases, V lost 2 bases, and 5 bases had no gene match. The CDR3 DNA reads as TGTGCCAGCAGTTACGGCGGGACAGGGGGCTACGGGGAGCTGTTTTTT. Protein: CASSYGGTGGYGELFF.